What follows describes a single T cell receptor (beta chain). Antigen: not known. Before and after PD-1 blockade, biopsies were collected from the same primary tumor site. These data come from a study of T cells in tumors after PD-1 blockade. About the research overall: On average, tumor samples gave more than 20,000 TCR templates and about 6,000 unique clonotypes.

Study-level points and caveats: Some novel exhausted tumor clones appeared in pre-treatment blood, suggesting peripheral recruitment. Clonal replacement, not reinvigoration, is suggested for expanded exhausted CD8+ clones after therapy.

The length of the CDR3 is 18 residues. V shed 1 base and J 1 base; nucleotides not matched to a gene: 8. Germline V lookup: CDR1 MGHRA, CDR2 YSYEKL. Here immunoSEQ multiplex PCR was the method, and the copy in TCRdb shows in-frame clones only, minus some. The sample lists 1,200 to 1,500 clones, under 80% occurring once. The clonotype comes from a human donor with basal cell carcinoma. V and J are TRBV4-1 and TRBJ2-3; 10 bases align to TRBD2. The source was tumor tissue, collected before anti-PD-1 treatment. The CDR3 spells CASSQVFSGGFRTDTQYF. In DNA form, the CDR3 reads TGCGCCAGCAGCCAAGTTTTTAGCGGGGGGTTCCGCACAGATACGCAGTATTTT.